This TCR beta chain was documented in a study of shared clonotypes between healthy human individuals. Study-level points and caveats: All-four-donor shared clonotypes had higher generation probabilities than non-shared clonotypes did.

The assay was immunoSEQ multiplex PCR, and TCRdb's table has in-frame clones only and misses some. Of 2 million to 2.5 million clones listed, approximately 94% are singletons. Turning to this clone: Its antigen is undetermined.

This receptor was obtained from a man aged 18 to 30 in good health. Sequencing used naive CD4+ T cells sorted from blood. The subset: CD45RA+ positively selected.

In nucleotides, the CDR3 is TGTGCCAGCAGTTTGACACTCACCTCCAGCAATCAGCCCCAGCATTTT. Translation gives CASSLTLTSSNQPQHF. The V call is TRBV28, the J call TRBJ1-5; D remains ambiguous. This CDR3 contains 16 residues. Deletions cut 3 bases from V and 1 base from J, with 13 bases between. Looked up from germline, CDR1 is MDHEN and CDR2 is SYDVKM.